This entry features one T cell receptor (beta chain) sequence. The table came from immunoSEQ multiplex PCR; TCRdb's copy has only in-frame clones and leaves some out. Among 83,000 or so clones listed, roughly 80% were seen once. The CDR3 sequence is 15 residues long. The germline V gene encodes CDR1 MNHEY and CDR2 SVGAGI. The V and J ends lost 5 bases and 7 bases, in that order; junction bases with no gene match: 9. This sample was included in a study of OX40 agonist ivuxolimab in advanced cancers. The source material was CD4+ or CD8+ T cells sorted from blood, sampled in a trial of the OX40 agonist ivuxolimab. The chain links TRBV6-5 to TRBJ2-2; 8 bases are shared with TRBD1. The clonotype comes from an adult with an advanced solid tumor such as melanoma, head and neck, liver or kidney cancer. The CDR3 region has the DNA TGTGCCAGCAGTGGACAGGGAGGTCCCCGCGGGGAGCTGTTTTTT. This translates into CASSGQGGPRGELFF.